This T cell receptor beta chain derives from a study of OX40 agonist ivuxolimab in advanced cancers. Germline V CDR1 and CDR2: SGHTA, FQGNSA. The length of the CDR3 is 13 residues. Germline trimming cut 4 bases from V and 11 bases from J; bases unmatched to any gene: 3. Patients were ineligible given autoimmune disease history or systemic immunosuppression. Measured with immunoSEQ multiplex PCR; TCRdb has only the in-frame clones, and not every one. The table has around 99,000 clones, about 90% seen once. This receptor was identified in an adult with an advanced solid tumor such as melanoma, head and neck, liver or kidney cancer. The starting material was CD4+ or CD8+ T cells sorted from blood, obtained in a trial of the OX40 agonist ivuxolimab. This chain links TRBV7-2 with TRBJ2-1, with 12 positions matching TRBD2. CDR3 DNA sequence: TGTGCCAGCAGCTCCCGGACTAGCGGGAAGCAGTTCTTC. Its translation: CASSSRTSGKQFF.